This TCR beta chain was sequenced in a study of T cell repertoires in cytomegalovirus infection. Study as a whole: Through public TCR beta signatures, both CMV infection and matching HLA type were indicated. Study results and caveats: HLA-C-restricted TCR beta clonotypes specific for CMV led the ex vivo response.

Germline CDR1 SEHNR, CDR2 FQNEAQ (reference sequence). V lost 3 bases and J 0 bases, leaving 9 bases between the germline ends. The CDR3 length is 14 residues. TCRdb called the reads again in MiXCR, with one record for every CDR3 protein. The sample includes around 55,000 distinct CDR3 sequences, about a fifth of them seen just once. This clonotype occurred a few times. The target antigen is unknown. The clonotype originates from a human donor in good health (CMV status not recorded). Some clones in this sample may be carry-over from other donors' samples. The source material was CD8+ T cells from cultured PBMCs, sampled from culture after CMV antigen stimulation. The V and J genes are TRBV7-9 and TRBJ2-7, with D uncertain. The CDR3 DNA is TGTGCCAGCAGCTTTGCCGGCTTCTCCTACGAGCAGTACTTC. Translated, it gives CASSFAGFSYEQYF.